This T cell receptor (beta chain) was recovered during a study of PD-1 blockade in classical Hodgkin lymphoma. Clones were read by immunoSEQ multiplex PCR, and TCRdb kept only the in-frame ones, dropping some. The repertoire has over 35,000 clones, about 89% of them found once; the top ten carry 9% to 10%. Findings and caveats of the study: Nivolumab initiated under 1 year post-ASCT led to patient exclusion. At baseline, newly diagnosed patients reportedly showed less TCR diversity than healthy donors. CD4+ TCR diversity climbed significantly by C4D1, unlike CD8+ TCR diversity.

Note on this clone: The antigen is not known.

Patients all relapsed after autologous stem cell transplantation, and there was variation in brentuximab vedotin exposure. CDR3 size: 15 residues. Per germline, CDR1 SEHNR and CDR2 FQNEAQ (reference sequence). V lost 5 bases and J lost 4, with 15 bases in between. The chain couples TRBV7-9 to TRBJ1-3; D gene uncertain. The TCR comes from a human donor with classical Hodgkin lymphoma. The sequencing used peripheral blood mononuclear cells (PBMCs), collected at baseline. CDR3 nucleotide sequence: TGTGCCAGCAGCCTACATGAGACAAGCGGAAACACCATATATTTT. Amino acids: CASSLHETSGNTIYF.